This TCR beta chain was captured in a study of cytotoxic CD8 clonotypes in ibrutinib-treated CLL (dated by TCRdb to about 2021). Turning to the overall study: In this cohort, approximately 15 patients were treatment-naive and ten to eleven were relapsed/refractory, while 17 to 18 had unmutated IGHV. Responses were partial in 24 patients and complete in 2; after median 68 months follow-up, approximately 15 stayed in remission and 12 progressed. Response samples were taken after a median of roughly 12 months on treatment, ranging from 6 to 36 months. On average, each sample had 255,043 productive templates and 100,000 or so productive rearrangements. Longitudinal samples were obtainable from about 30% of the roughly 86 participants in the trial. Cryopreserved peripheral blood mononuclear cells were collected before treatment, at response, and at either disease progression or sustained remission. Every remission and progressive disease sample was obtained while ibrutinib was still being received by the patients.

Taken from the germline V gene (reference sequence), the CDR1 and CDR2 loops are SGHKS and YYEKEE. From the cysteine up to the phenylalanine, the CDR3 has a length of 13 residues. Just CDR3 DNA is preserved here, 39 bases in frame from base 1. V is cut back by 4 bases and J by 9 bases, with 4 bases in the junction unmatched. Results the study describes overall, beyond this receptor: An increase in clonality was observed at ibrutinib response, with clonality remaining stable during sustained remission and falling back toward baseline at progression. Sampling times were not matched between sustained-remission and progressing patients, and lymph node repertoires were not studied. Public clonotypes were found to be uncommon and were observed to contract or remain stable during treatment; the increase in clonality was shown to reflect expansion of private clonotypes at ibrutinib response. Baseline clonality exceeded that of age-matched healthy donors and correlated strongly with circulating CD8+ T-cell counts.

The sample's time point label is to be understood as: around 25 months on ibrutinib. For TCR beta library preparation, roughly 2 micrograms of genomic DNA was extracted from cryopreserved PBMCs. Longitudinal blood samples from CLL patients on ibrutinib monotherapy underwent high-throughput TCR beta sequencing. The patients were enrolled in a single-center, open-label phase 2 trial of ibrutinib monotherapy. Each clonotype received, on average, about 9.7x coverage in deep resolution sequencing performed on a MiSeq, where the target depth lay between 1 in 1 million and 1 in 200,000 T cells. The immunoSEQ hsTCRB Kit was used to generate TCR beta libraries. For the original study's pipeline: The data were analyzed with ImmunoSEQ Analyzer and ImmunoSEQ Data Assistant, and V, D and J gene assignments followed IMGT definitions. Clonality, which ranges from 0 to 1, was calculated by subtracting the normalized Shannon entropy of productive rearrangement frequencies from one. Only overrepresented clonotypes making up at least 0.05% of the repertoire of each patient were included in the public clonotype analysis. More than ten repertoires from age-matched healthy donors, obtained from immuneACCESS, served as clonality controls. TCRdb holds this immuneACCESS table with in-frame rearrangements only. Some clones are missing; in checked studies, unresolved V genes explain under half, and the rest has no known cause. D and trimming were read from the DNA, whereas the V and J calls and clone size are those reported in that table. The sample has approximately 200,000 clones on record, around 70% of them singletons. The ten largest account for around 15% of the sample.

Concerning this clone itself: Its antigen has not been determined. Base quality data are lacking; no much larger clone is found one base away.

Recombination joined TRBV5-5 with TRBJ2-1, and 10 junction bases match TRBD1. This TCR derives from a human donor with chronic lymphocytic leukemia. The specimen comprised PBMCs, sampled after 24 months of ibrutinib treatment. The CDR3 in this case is CASSGTGVGEQFF. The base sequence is TGTGCCAGCAGCGGGACAGGGGTCGGTGAGCAGTTCTTC.